The next 9 T cell receptor beta chains were all read from a single sample in a study of cytomegalovirus exposure and HLA in healthy donors. PCR employed 60 Vbeta and 13 Jbeta primers. TCRdb's copy holds only in-frame clones and misses some; the assay was immunoSEQ multiplex PCR. The table has around 130,000 clones, roughly 78% seen once. Sequencing was carried out using PBMCs. These receptors were taken from a man in his thirties or forties in good health and CMV-seronegative.

This sequence joins TRBV28 and TRBJ2-7; 10 nucleotides line up with TRBD2. This CDR3 spans 14 amino acids. The J segment lost 3 bases and the V segment lost 6 bases, leaving 5 bases of the junction unmatched. Germline V CDR1 and CDR2: MDHEN, SYDVKM. DNA of the CDR3: TGTGCCAGCAGCCAAGCGGGGGGGTTCTACGAGCAGTACTTC. This gives the protein CASSQAGGFYEQYF.

This chain joins TRBV5-1 and TRBJ2-1, with D perhaps matching TRBD1 (5 bases). Germline CDR1 SGHRS, CDR2 YFSETQ. The V and J ends lost 6 bases and 8 bases respectively, with 15 bases between them. The CDR3 sequence is 13 residues long. The CDR3 spells CASTLLGRDEQFF. The CDR3 DNA sequence: TGCGCCAGCACGTTGTTGGGGCGAGATGAGCAGTTCTTC. Full variable domain (outside the CDR3, taken from reference TRBV5-1 and TRBJ2-1): KAGVTQTPRYLIKTRGQQVTLSCSPISGHRSVSWYQQTPGQGLQFLFEYFSETQRNKGNFPGRFSGRQFSNSRSEMNVSTLELGDSALYLCASTLLGRDEQFFGPGTRLTVL.

This clone was observed once. The J gene is TRBJ2-3, the V gene TRBV7-2; tentative D call: TRBD2 (6 bases). This CDR3 comprises 17 residues. The V and J ends lost 0 bases and 7 bases respectively, with 20 bases between them. Looked up from germline, CDR1 is SGHTA and CDR2 is FQGNSA. The CDR3 DNA reads TGTGCCAGCAGCTTAGCGCTCACGGGCGGAGGGGCATATACGCAGTATTTT. It specifies CASSLALTGGGAYTQYF.

This chain uses TRBV28 with TRBJ2-7; D might be TRBD2 (6 bases). Germline-derived CDR1 and CDR2 are MDHEN and SYDVKM. The CDR3 is made up of 12 amino acids. V shed 5 bases and J shed 6 bases, with 11 bases lying between them. Here the CDR3 reads CASSGTPGEQYF. CDR3 DNA: TGTGCCAGCAGTGGGACTCCCGGCGAGCAGTACTTC.

The rearrangement links TRBV2 to TRBJ1-2, with TRBD1 matching over 9 bases. With V trimmed by 3 bases and J by 10 bases, 9 bases remained unmatched. CDR1 is SNHLY, CDR2 FYNNEI, per germline. The CDR3 totals 14 residues. CDR3 DNA: TGTGCCAGCAGTGAGACGGGACAGGGACGTGCCTACACCTTC. Protein: CASSETGQGRAYTF.

This clone came up a few times. The chain couples TRBV2 to TRBJ1-3; the match to TRBD1 covers 7 bases. The CDR3 runs to 17 residues. The germline gives CDR1 SNHLY, CDR2 FYNNEI. V was pared by 4 bases and J by 4 bases, with 13 bases of the junction left unmatched. CDR3 in DNA: TGTGCCAGCAGTGTGGGGACAGCAAAAAGTACAGGAAACACCATATATTTT. This translates into CASSVGTAKSTGNTIYF.

This clone is deemed medium-sized. This sequence joins TRBV28 and TRBJ2-7, with D possibly TRBD2 on 6 matching bases. The V gene lost 4 bases and the J gene lost 1 base, with 8 bases spanning the gap. This CDR3 spans 13 amino acids. Germline V CDR1 and CDR2: MDHEN, SYDVKM. The CDR3 DNA is TGTGCCAGCAGTTATGGGACTTCCTACGAGCAGTACTTC. Translated, it gives CASSYGTSYEQYF.

The sample holds one count of this clone. The CDR3: CASSYGGLINEKLFF. CDR3 nucleotide sequence: TGTGCCAGCAGTTACGGAGGACTGATTAATGAAAAACTGTTTTTT. V usage is TRBV6-6 and J usage is TRBJ1-4, with D unclear. The germline V and J ends were trimmed by 2 bases and 4 bases, with 11 bases remaining between them. This CDR3 has 15 amino acids. Germline CDR1 and CDR2: MNHNY and SVGAGI (reference sequence).

The J gene is TRBJ2-1, the V gene TRBV29-1; 12 nucleotides align to TRBD1. J lost 7 bases, V lost 6 bases, and 4 bases had no gene match. The germline V gene has CDR1 SQVTM and CDR2 ANQGSEA. CDR3 size: 13 residues. CDR3 nucleotides: TGCAGCGTGGGACAGGGGGCAATTAATGAGCAGTTCTTC. Residues: CSVGQGAINEQFF.